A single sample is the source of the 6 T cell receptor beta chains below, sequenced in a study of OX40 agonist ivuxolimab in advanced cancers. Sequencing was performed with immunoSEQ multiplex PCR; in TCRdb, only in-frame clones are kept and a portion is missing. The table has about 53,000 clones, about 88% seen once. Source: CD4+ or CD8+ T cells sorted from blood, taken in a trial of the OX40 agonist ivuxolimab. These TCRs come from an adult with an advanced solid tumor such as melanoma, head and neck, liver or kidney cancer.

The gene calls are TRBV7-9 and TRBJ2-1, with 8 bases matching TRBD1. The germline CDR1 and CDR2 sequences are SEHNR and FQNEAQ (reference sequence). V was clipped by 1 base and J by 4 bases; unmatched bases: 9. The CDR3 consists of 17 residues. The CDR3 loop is CASSLGGWTGSYNEQFF. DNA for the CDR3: TGTGCCAGCAGCTTAGGGGGATGGACAGGGTCTTACAATGAGCAGTTCTTC.

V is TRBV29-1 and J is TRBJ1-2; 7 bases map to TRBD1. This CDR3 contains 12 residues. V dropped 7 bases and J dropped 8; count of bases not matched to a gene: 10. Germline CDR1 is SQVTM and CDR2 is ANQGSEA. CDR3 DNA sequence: TGCAGCGGCGAGACAGGGCGTTCGGGCTACACCTTC. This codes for CSGETGRSGYTF.

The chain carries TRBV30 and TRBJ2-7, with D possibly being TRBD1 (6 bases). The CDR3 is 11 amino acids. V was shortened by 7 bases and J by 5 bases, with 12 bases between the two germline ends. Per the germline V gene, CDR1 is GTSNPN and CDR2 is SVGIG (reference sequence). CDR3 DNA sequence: TGTGCCTCCGCAGGGGACCACGAGCAGTACTTC. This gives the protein CASAGDHEQYF.

The CDR3 is CASSAPGTMNTEAFF. The CDR3 region has the DNA TGTGCCAGCAGTGCACCGGGAACTATGAACACTGAAGCTTTCTTT. The gene calls are TRBV28 and TRBJ1-1, with unresolved D. V gave up 5 bases and J gave up 0 bases, with 13 bases separating them. The germline V gene has CDR1 MDHEN and CDR2 SYDVKM. There are 15 residues in the CDR3.

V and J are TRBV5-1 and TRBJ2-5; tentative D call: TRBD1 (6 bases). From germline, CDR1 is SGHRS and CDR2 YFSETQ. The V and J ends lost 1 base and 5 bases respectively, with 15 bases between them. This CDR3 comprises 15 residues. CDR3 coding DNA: TGCGCCAGCAGCTTGCTTGCCAGGGGTGATGAGACCCAGTACTTC. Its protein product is CASSLLARGDETQYF.

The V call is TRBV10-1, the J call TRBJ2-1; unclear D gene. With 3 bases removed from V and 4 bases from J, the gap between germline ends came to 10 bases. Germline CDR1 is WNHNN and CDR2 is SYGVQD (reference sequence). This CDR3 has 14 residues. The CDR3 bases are TGCGCCAGCAGTGAAGGCGGATCGTACAATGAGCAGTTCTTC. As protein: CASSEGGSYNEQFF.